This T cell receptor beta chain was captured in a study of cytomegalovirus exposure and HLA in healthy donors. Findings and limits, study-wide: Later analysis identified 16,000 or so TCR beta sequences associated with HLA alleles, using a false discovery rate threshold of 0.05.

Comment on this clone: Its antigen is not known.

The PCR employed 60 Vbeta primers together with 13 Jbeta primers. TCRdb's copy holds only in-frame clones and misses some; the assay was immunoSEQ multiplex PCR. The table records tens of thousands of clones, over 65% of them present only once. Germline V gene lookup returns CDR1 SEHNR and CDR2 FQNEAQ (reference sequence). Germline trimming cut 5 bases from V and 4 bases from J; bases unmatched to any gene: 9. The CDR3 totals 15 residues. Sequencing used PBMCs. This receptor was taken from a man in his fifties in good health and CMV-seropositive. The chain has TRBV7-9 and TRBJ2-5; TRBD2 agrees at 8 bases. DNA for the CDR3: TGTGCCAGCAGCCGTACGACTAGCGCCTTAGAGACCCAGTACTTC. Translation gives CASSRTTSALETQYF.